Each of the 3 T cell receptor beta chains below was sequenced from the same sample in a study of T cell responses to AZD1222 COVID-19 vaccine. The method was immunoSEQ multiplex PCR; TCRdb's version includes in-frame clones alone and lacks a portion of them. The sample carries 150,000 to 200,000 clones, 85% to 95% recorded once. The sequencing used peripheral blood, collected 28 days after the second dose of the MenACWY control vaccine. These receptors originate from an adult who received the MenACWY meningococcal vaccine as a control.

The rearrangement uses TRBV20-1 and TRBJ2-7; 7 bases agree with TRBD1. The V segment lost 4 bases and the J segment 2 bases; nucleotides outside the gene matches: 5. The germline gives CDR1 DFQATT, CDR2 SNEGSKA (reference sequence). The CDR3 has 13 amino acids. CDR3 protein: CSANDRAPYEQYF. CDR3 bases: TGCAGTGCTAATGACAGGGCCCCCTACGAGCAGTACTTC.

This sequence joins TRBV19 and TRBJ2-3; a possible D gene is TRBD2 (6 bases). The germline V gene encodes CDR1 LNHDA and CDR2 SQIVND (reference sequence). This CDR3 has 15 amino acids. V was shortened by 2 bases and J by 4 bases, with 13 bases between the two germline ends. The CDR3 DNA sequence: TGTGCCAGTAGTATACTAGCGTCCGTCGCAGATACGCAGTATTTT. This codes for CASSILASVADTQYF.

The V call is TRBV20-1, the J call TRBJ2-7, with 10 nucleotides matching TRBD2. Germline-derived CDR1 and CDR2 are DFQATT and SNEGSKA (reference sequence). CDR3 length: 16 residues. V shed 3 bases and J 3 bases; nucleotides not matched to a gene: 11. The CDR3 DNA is TGCAGTGCTAGTGGGACTAGCGTATCTATAGGCTACGAGCAGTACTTC. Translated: CSASGTSVSIGYEQYF.